This T cell receptor beta chain originates from a study of blood T cell repertoires in COVID-19. Across the whole study: The cDNA or gDNA used as material had been derived from T cells, B-cell-depleted T cells, or PBMCs.

Per the original data handling: Amplified reference gene primers provided the basis for estimating nucleated cell counts. Libraries were prepared by immunoSEQ multiplex PCR; TCRdb keeps only in-frame clonotypes and omits some of them. The DNA was the basis for D and trimming; V, J and clone size are from that table. The repertoire has about 170,000 clones, more than 75% of them found once; the top ten carry about 4.9%. Seattle-derived patients entered the study during active infection and were followed longitudinally. The V and J ends lost 5 bases and 0 bases respectively, with 11 bases between them. From germline, CDR1 is SGHAT and CDR2 FQNNGV. CDR3 length: 16 amino acids.

The receptor comes from a man aged 18 to 29 with COVID-19, enrolled during active disease. This sequence joins TRBV11-2 and TRBJ2-6, with D possibly matching TRBD2 (5 bases). Sequenced sample: peripheral blood. Here the CDR3 DNA reads TGTGCCAGCAGCACCGAGGGCTACTCTGGGGCCAACGTCCTGACTTTC. Its translation is CASSTEGYSGANVLTF.